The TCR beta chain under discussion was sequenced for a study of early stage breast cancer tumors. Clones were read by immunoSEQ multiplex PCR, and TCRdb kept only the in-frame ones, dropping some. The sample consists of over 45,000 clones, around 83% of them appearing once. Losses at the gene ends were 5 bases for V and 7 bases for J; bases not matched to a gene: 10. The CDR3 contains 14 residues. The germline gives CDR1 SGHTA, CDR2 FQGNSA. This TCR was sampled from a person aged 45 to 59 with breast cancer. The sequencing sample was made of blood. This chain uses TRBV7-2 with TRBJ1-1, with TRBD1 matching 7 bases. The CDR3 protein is CASSPPGQIYEAFF. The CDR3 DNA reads TGTGCCAGCAGCCCTCCGGGACAGATCTATGAAGCTTTCTTT.